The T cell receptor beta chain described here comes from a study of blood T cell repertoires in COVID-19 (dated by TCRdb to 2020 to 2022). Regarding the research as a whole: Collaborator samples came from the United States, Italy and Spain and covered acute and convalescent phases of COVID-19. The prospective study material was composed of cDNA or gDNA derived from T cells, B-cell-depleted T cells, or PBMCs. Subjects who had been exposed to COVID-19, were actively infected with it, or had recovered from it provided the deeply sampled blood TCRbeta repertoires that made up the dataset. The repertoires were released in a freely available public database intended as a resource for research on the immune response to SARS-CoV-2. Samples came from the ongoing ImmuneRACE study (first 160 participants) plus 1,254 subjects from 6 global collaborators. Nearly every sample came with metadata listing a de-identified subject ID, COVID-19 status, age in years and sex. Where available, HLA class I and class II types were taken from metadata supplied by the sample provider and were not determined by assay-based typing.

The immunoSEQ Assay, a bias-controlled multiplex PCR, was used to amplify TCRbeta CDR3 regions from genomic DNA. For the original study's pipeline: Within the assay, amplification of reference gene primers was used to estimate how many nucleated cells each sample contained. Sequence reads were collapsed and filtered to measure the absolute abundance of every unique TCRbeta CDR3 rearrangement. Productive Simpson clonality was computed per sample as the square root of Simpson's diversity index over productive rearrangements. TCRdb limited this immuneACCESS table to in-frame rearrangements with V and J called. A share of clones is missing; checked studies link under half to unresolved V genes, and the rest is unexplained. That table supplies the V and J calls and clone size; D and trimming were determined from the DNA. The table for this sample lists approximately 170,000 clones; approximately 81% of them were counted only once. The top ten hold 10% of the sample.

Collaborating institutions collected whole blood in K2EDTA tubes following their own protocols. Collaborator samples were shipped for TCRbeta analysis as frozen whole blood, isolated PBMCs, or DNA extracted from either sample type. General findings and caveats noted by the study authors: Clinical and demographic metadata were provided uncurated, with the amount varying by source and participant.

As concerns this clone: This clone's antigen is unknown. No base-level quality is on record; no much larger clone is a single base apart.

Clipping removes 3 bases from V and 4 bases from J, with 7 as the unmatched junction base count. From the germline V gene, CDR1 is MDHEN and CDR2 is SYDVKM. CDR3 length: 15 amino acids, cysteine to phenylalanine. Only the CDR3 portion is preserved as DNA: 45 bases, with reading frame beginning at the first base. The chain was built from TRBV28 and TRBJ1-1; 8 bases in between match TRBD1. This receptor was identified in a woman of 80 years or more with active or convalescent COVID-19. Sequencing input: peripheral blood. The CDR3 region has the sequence CASSFTRGRITEAFF. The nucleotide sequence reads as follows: TGTGCCAGCAGTTTCACCAGGGGGCGCATCACTGAAGCTTTCTTT.